What follows is one TCR beta chain and its context. This clone was observed many times. Its antigen specificity is not known. Base qualities were left out, and no much larger clone turns up one base away. Library prep was done by PCR. Sequencing instrument: Illumina HiSeq 4000. High-throughput sequencing was used to profile the TCR beta-chain CDR3 region of each patient. Per the source publication's procedure: The researchers built a classifier to tell apart papillary thyroid cancer patients with distant metastasis, based on CDR3 differences among clinicopathological groups. The Shannon index was used to measure repertoire diversity, and the Morisita-Horn index was used to measure how similar tumor and blood repertoires were. Using fastp at Q25 and MiXCR, TCRdb reprocessed the public reads and kept productive beta chains. These V and J calls derive from TCRdb rather than the authors' analysis. The sample table shows about 4,300 clones, and 22% are seen once. The top ten hold about 33% of the sample.

No treatment had been received by any patient before thyroid surgery. Using T-cell receptor beta sequencing, the researchers looked back retrospectively at clinical samples from patients, gathered between about 2011 and 2018. This sample was taken from a study of metastatic and nonmetastatic thyroid tumors (TCRdb year 2020). At the level of the whole study: Repertoires were compared across peripheral blood and tumor or nodule tissue samples from malignant and benign thyroid patients. Broad study findings and their caveats: In both blood and tumor samples, malignant tumors were reported to have significantly higher TCR beta diversity than benign nodules.

The germline V gene (reference sequence) sets CDR1 to LGHDT and CDR2 to YNNKEL. Inclusive of the bounding cysteine and phenylalanine, the CDR3 is 14 residues long. Only CDR3 DNA remains: 42 bases, in frame from the first base. Relative to germline, V is missing 5 bases and J is missing 9 bases, with 6 bases of the junction outside any gene match. The receptor was derived from a male donor with papillary thyroid cancer or a benign thyroid nodule (not recorded which). Some clones in this sample may be carry-over from other donors' samples. The V and J genes are TRBV3-1 and TRBJ1-6, with 8 central nucleotides matching TRBD1. The sample comprised tumor tissue. The base sequence is TGTGCCAGCAGCTCGGACAGGGTCCCTTCACCCCTCCACTTT. Its translation reads: CASSSDRVPSPLHF.